These 3 T cell receptor beta chains were sequenced from one sample in a study of T cell repertoires in cytomegalovirus infection. TCRdb re-called the reads with MiXCR, one entry per CDR3 protein. The data hold about 310,000 distinct CDR3 sequences, with just under 25% observed a single time. Their antigen targets remain unknown. This specimen consisted of cultured PBMCs, obtained from culture after CMV antigen stimulation. These receptors were taken from a human donor in good health (CMV status not recorded). Some clones in this sample may be carry-over from other donors' samples.

The V gene is TRBV6-2 or TRBV6-3, the J gene TRBJ2-7; 9 bases line up with TRBD2. The trim removed 7 bases at V and 7 bases at J, leaving 11 bases unmatched. The CDR3 contains 14 residues. Germline V gene lookup returns CDR1 MNHEY and CDR2 SVGEGT. CDR3: CASTLGAGGGEQYV. DNA of the CDR3: TGTGCCAGCACCCTGGGAGCGGGAGGAGGTGAGCAGTACGTC.

Comments on this clonotype: Possible read error: a much larger clone is one base away. The rearrangement joins TRBV7-6 to TRBJ1-2; D is unresolved. This CDR3 comprises 16 residues. V lost 4 bases and J lost 3, with 18 bases in between. Per germline, CDR1 SGHVS and CDR2 FNYEAQ. The CDR3 DNA is TGTGCCAGCAGCTCAACCAGGAACTCGGTGGACTATGGCTACACCTTC. Amino acid sequence: CASSSTRNSVDYGYTF. The variable domain in full, with the rest retrieved from reference TRBV7-6 and TRBJ1-2, is GAGVSQSPRYKVTKRGQDVALRCDPISGHVSLYWYRQALGQGPEFLTYFNYEAQQDKSGLPNDRFSAERPEGSISTLTIQRTEQRDSAMYRCASSSTRNSVDYGYTFGSGTRLTVV.

This clonotype was seen a handful of times. The chain combines TRBV7-8 with TRBJ2-4; 9 bases are a match to TRBD1. J lost 3 bases, V lost 2 bases, and 17 bases had no gene match. Germline V gene data show CDR1 as SGHVS and CDR2 as FQNEAQ. The CDR3 is 20 residues long. This chain's CDR3 is CASSLRPPFRDRVGKNIQYF. The CDR3, as DNA: TGTGCCAGCAGCTTAAGGCCCCCCTTTAGGGACAGGGTGGGCAAAAACATTCAGTACTTC.